Here is one T cell receptor beta chain with its context. The antigen is unknown. PCR employed 60 Vbeta and 13 Jbeta primers. Profiled with immunoSEQ multiplex PCR; TCRdb holds only in-frame clones, not every one. The sample consists of 100,000 to 150,000 clones, 80% to 90% of them appearing once. These data originate in a study of cytomegalovirus exposure and HLA in healthy donors. This CDR3 region has 15 residues. V was pared by 5 bases and J by 4 bases, with 10 bases of the junction left unmatched. Per germline, CDR1 LNHNV and CDR2 YYDKDF (reference sequence). Overall study findings and caveats: A highly shared variant cluster was judged a likely technical artifact.

The specimen was PBMCs. The TCR comes from a woman aged 40 to 49 in good health and CMV-seropositive. The chain has TRBV15 and TRBJ2-7, with TRBD1 matching over 8 bases. The CDR3 reads CATSRGDRTGYEQYF. The CDR3 DNA reads as TGTGCCACCAGCCGTGGAGACCGGACAGGGTACGAGCAGTACTTC.